Presented here are 8 T cell receptor beta chains from one specimen sequenced in a study of shared clonotypes between healthy human individuals. The assay was immunoSEQ multiplex PCR, and TCRdb's table has in-frame clones only and misses some. The sample contains roughly 2.2 million clones, about 92% of which appear only once. Sequencing input: naive CD4+ T cells from PBMCs. Indicated subset: CD45RA+ positively selected. All receptors derive from a man aged 18 to 30 in good health. Some clones in this sample may be carry-over from other donors' samples.

The chain is built from TRBV21-1 and TRBJ2-3; TRBD1, as called in the table, went unchecked against the DNA. TRBV21-1 is recorded as a pseudogene. CDR3 length: 17 residues. This CDR3 reads CASSKKNRDNSTDTQYF. CDR3 in DNA: TGTGCCAGCAGCAAAAAGAACCGGGACAACTCCACAGATACGCAGTATTTT.

The genes are TRBV15 and TRBJ2-7, with a tentative D call TRBD2 (5 bases). Per the germline V gene, CDR1 is LNHNV and CDR2 is YYDKDF (reference sequence). CDR3 size: 14 residues. V was cut by 3 bases and J by 3 bases, with 12 bases left in between. The CDR3 loop is CATSSGILDYEQYF. The CDR3 region has the DNA TGTGCCACCAGCAGCGGGATTCTAGACTACGAGCAGTACTTC.

The chain combines TRBV4-1 with TRBJ1-5, with 8 bases fitting TRBD1. The length of the CDR3 is 16 residues. The J segment lost 0 bases and the V segment lost 3 bases, leaving 4 bases of the junction unmatched. CDR1 and CDR2 from the germline V gene are MGHRA and YSYEKL. CDR3 nucleotide sequence: TGCGCCAGCAGCCAGGGGGACAGGACTAGCAATCAGCCCCAGCATTTT. Translation gives CASSQGDRTSNQPQHF.

Concerning this clone: Other DNA variants within this sample encode the same CDR3. This CDR3 reads CASSSPGHTYEQYF. The CDR3 region has the DNA TGTGCCAGCAGTTCCCCCGGACATACCTACGAGCAGTACTTC. This sequence joins TRBV6-5 and TRBJ2-7; maybe TRBD1 (5 bases). The ends were cut back, 4 bases at V and 2 bases at J, with 12 bases in the middle. CDR1 is MNHEY and CDR2 is SVGAGI in the germline V gene. This CDR3 spans 14 amino acids.

The chain employs TRBV10-3 and TRBJ2-7; 10 nucleotides line up with TRBD2. V lost 7 bases to trimming and J lost 1 base; unmatched junction nucleotides: 4. The CDR3 contains 14 residues. Germline-derived CDR1 and CDR2 are ENHRY and SYGVKD. CDR3 sequence (DNA): TGTGCCATCAAGGAGCGGGAGGGGTCCTACGAGCAGTACTTC. This encodes CAIKEREGSYEQYF.

CDR3 loop: CASSLAGAGNTGELFF. As DNA, the CDR3 is TGTGCCAGCAGTTTAGCGGGAGCGGGGAACACCGGGGAGCTGTTTTTT. The gene calls are TRBV28 and TRBJ2-2; 7 positions match TRBD2. With 2 bases clipped from V and 1 base from J, the junction kept 4 bases outside the gene matches. Per germline, CDR1 MDHEN and CDR2 SYDVKM. This CDR3 contains 16 residues.

This chain connects TRBV28 to TRBJ1-4; 9 bases align to TRBD1. The ends lost 5 bases at V and 7 bases at J; junction bases unmatched: 11. The CDR3 is 16 residues long. Germline V gene data show CDR1 as MDHEN and CDR2 as SYDVKM. The CDR3 DNA reads as TGTGCCAGCAGTCCCACCCCCGGACAGGGGAGTGAAAAACTGTTTTTT. Protein product: CASSPTPGQGSEKLFF. Complete variable domain (other parts from reference TRBV28 and TRBJ1-4): DVKVTQSSRYLVKRTGEKVFLECVQDMDHENMFWYRQDPGLGLRLIYFSYDVKMKEKGDIPEGYSVSREKKERFSLILESASTNQTSMYLCASSPTPGQGSEKLFFGSGTQLSVL.

The rearrangement uses TRBV10-2 and TRBJ1-1, with unresolved D. From germline, CDR1 is WSHSY and CDR2 SAAADI. This CDR3 is built from 14 residues. V shed 6 bases and J shed 0 bases, with 11 bases lying between them. This CDR3 is CASRQNTMNTEAFF. The CDR3 region has the DNA TGCGCCAGCAGGCAGAATACCATGAACACTGAAGCTTTCTTT.